This TCR beta chain was identified in a study of Ad26.COV2.S vaccination and SARS-CoV-2 variants. Treatment reported: roughly 19 received Ad26.COV2.S at low or high dose, single or two shots; five or six received placebo; per-sample allocation not given. Specimens were obtained on day 63 following the first vaccine or placebo injection. The CDR3 contains 13 residues. Trimming pared 8 bases from V and 6 bases from J, leaving 13 bases between. CDR1 is MNHEY, CDR2 SVGAGI, per germline. The assay was immunoSEQ multiplex PCR, and TCRdb's table has in-frame clones only and misses some. The data show roughly 410,000 clones, about 83% seen once.

The sample consisted of peripheral blood, taken in a trial of Ad26.COV2.S vaccine versus placebo. The clonotype originates from a person aged 18-65 years who received the Ad26.COV2.S COVID-19 vaccine or a placebo. The rearrangement joins TRBV6-5 to TRBJ1-4, with TRBD1 as a possible D gene (6 bases). The CDR3 is CASQGRLYEKLFF. The CDR3 DNA is TGTGCCAGCCAGGGGCGGTTATATGAAAAACTGTTTTTT.